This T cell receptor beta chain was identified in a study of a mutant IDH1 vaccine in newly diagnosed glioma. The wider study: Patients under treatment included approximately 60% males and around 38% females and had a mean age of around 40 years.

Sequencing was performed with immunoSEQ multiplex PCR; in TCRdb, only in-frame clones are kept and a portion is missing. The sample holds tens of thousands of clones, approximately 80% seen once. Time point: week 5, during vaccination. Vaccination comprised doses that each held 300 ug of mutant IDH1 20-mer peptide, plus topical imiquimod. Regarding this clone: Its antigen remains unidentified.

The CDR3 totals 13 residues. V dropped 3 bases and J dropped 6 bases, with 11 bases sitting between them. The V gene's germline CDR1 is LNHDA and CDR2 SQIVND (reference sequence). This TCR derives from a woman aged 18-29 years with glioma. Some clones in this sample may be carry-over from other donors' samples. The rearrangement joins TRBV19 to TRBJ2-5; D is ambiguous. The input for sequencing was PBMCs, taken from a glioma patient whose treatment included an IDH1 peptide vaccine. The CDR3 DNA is TGTGCCAGTAGTATTGGGTCCGTACAGACCCAGTACTTC. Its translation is CASSIGSVQTQYF. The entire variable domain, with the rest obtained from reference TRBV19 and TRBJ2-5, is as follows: DGGITQSPKYLFRKEGQNVTLSCEQNLNHDAMYWYRQDPGQGLRLIYYSQIVNDFQKGDIAEGYSVSREKKESFPLTVTSAQKNPTAFYLCASSIGSVQTQYFGPGTRLLVL.